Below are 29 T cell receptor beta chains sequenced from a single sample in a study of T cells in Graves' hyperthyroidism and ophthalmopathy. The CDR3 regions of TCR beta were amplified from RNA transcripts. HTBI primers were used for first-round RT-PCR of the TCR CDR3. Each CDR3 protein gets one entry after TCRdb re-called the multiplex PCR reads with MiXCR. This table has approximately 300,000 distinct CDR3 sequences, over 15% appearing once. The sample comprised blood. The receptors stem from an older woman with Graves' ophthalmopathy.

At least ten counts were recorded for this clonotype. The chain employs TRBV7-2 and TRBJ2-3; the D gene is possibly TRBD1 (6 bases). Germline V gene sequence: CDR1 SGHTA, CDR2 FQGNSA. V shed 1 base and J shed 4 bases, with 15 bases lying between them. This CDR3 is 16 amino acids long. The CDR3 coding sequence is TGTGCCAGCAGCTTAGGAGGGGGTCAGCCAGCAGATACGCAGTATTTT. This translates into CASSLGGGQPADTQYF.

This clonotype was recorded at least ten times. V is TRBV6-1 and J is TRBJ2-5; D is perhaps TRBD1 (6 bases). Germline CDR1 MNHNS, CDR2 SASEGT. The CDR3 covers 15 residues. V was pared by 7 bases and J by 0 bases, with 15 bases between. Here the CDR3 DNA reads TGTGCCAGCACTCCATCGGACAGAGACCAAGAGACCCAGTACTTC. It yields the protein CASTPSDRDQETQYF.

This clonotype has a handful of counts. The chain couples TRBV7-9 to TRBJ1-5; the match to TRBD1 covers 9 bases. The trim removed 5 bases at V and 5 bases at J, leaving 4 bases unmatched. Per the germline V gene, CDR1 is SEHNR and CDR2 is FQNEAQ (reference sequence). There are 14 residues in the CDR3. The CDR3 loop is CASSLRDRDQPQHF. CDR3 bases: TGTGCCAGCAGCCTCCGGGACAGGGATCAGCCCCAGCATTTT.

CDR3 region: CSATGNRYEQYF. CDR3 nucleotide sequence: TGCAGTGCTACGGGGAACCGATACGAGCAGTACTTC. The gene calls are TRBV20-1 and TRBJ2-7, with D maybe TRBD2 (5 bases). The germline V gene has CDR1 DFQATT and CDR2 SNEGSKA (reference sequence). Deletions cut 4 bases from V and 4 bases from J, with 11 bases between. The CDR3 sequence is 12 residues long.

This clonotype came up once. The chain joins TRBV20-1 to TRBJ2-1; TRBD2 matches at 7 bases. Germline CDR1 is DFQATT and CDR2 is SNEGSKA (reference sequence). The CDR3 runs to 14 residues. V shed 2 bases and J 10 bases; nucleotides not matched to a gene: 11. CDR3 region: CSARSPGGPEEQFF. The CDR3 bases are TGCAGTGCTAGATCTCCGGGGGGTCCGGAGGAGCAGTTCTTC.

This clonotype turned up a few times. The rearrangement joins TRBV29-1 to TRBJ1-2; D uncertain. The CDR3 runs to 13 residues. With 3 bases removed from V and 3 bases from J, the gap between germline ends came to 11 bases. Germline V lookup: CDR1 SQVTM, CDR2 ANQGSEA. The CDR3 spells CSVDHEEDYGYTF. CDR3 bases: TGCAGCGTTGATCATGAGGAGGACTATGGCTACACCTTC.

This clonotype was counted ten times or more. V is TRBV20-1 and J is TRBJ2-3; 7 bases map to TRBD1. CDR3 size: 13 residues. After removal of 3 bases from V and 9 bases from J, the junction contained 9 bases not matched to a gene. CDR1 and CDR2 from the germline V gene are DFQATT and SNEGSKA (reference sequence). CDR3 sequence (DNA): TGCAGTGCTAGTGACAGGGTCCCCATGACGCAGTATTTT. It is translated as CSASDRVPMTQYF.

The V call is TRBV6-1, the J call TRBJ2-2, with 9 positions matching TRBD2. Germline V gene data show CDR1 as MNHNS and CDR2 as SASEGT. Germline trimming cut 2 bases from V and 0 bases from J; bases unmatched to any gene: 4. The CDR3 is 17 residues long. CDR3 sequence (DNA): TGTGCCAGCAGTGAAAGGCTAGCGGGACCGAACACCGGGGAGCTGTTTTTT. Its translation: CASSERLAGPNTGELFF.

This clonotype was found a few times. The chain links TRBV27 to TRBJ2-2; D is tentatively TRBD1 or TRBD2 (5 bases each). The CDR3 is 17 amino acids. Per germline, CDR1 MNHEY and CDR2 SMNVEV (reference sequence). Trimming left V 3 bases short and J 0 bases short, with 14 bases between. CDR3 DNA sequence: TGTGCCAGCAGTTTGGGCCGGGGCCAGGCGAACACCGGGGAGCTGTTTTTT. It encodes CASSLGRGQANTGELFF.

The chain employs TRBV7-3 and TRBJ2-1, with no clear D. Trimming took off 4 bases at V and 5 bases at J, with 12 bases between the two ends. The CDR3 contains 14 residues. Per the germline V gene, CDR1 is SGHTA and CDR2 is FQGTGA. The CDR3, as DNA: TGTGCCAGCAGCTACCGACTGGGAAACAATGAGCAGTTCTTC. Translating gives CASSYRLGNNEQFF.

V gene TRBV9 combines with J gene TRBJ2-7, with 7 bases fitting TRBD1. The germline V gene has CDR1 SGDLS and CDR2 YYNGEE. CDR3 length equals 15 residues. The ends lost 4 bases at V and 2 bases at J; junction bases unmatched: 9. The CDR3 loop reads CASSLGAGGPYEQYF. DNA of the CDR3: TGTGCCAGCAGCCTAGGAGCAGGGGGACCCTACGAGCAGTACTTC.

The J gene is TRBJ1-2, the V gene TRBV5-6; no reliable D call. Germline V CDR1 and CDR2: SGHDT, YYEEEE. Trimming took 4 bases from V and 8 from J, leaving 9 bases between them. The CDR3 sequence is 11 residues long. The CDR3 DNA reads TGTGCCAGCAGCCTCTCTTGGGGCTACACCTTC. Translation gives CASSLSWGYTF.

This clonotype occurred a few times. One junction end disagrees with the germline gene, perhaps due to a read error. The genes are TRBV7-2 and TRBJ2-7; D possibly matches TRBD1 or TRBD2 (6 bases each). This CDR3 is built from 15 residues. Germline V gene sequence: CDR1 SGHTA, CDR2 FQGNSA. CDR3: CASRFRGETSYEQYF. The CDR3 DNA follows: TGTGCAAGCAGATTTAGGGGGGAAACATCCTACGAGCAGTACTTC.

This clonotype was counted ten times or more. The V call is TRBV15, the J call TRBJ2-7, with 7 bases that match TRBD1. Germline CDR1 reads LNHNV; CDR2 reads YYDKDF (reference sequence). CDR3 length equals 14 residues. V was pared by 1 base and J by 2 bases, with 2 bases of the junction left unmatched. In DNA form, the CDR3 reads TGTGCCACCAGCAGAGGGACAGGAGCCTACGAGCAGTACTTC. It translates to CATSRGTGAYEQYF.

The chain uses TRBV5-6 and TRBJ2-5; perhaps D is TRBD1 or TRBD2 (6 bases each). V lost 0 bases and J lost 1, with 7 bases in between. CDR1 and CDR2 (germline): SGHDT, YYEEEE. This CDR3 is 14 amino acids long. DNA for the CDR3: TGTGCCAGCAGCTTGGGGGGGGCCCAAGAGACCCAGTACTTC. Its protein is CASSLGGAQETQYF.

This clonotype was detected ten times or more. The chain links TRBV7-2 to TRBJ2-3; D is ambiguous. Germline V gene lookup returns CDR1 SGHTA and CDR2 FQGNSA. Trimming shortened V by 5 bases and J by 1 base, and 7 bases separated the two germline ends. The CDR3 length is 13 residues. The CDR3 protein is CASSHRGTDTQYF. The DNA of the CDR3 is TGTGCCAGCAGCCACCGCGGCACAGATACGCAGTATTTT.

CDR3 in amino acids: CSARDFQAGAFSDTQYF. Here the CDR3 DNA reads TGCAGTGCTAGAGATTTTCAGGCGGGAGCCTTTTCCGATACGCAGTATTTT. The chain joins TRBV20-1 to TRBJ2-3; 7 bases fit TRBD2. Germline V gene data show CDR1 as DFQATT and CDR2 as SNEGSKA (reference sequence). The CDR3 sequence is 17 residues long. V was pared by 0 bases and J by 6 bases, with 15 bases of the junction left unmatched.

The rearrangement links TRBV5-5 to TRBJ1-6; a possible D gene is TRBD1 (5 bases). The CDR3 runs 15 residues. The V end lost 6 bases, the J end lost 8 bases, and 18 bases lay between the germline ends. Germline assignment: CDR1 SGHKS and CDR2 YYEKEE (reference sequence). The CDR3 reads CASTPGPGTDSPLHF. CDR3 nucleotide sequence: TGTGCCAGCACTCCGGGGCCGGGGACCGATTCACCCCTCCACTTT.

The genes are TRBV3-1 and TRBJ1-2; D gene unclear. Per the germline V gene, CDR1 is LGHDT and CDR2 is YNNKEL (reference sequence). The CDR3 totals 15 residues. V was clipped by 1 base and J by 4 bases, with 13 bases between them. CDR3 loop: CASSQAAGPLYGYTF. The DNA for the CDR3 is TGTGCCAGCAGCCAAGCCGCCGGGCCTCTCTATGGCTACACCTTC.

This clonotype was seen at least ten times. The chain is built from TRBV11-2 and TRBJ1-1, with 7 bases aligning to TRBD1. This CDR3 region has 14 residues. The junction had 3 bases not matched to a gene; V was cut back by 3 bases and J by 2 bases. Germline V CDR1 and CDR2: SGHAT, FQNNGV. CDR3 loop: CASSLGQYNTEAFF. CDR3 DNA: TGTGCCAGCAGCTTGGGACAGTATAACACTGAAGCTTTCTTT.

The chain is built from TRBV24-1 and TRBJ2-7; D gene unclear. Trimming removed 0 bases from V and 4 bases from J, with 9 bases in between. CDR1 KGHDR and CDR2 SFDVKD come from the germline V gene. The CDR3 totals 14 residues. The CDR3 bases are TGTGCCACCAGTGATTTGACGGCCCGATACGAGCAGTACTTC. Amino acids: CATSDLTARYEQYF.

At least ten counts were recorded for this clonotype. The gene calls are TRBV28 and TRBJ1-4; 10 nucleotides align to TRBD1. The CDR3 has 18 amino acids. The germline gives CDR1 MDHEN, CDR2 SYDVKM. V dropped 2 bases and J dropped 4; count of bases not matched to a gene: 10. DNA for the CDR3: TGTGCCAGCAGTTTACTTGATGACAGGGGGCGAGGTAATGAAAAACTGTTTTTT. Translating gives CASSLLDDRGRGNEKLFF.

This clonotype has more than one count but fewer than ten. Written as DNA, the CDR3 is TGTGCCAGCTCACCACCCTGGGACAGGGCGGGTGAGACCCAGTACTTC. It codes for CASSPPWDRAGETQYF. The chain recombines TRBV18 with TRBJ2-5, with 9 bases that match TRBD1. Germline lookup yields CDR1 KGHSH and CDR2 LQKENI. The junction had 7 bases not matched to a gene; V was cut back by 0 bases and J by 5 bases. CDR3 length equals 16 residues.

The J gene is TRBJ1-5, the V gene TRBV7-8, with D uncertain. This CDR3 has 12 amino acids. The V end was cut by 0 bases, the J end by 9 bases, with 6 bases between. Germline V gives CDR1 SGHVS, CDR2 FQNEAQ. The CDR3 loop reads CASSLAFRPQHF. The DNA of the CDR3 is TGTGCCAGCAGCTTAGCGTTCCGGCCCCAGCATTTT.

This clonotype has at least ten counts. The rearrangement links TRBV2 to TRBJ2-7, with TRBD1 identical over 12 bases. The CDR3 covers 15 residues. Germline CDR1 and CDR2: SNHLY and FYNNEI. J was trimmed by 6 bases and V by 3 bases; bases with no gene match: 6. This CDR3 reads CASSEGTGGLIEQYF. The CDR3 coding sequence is TGTGCCAGCAGTGAGGGGACAGGGGGCCTTATCGAGCAGTACTTC.

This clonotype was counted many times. The CDR3 nucleotides read TGCGCCAGCACCGAGGGGACAGGGACAGCAGATACGCAGTATTTT. It translates to CASTEGTGTADTQYF. The V and J genes are TRBV5-1 and TRBJ2-3; 9 nucleotides line up with TRBD1. CDR3 length: 15 amino acids. The J segment lost 4 bases and the V segment lost 6 bases, leaving 9 bases of the junction unmatched. Germline V gives CDR1 SGHRS, CDR2 YFSETQ.

For the CDR3, the DNA is TGCGCCAGCAGTTATTCGACAGTCTCCTACGAGCAGTACTTC. Its protein is CASSYSTVSYEQYF. The chain employs TRBV10-2 and TRBJ2-7, with D perhaps TRBD1 (5 bases). The CDR3 is 14 amino acids. Germline assignment: CDR1 WSHSY and CDR2 SAAADI. V was cut by 5 bases and J by 0 bases, with 11 bases left in between.

CDR3 coding DNA: TGCAGTGCTAGAGACTACAGGGGAACCACAGATACGCAGTATTTT. This translates into CSARDYRGTTDTQYF. The rearrangement joins TRBV20-1 to TRBJ2-3; 7 nucleotides line up with TRBD1. Germline CDR1 DFQATT, CDR2 SNEGSKA (reference sequence). V was pared by 0 bases and J by 2 bases, with 5 bases of the junction left unmatched. The length of the CDR3 is 15 residues.

The CDR3 reads CASSYPYNEQFF. The CDR3 DNA sequence: TGTGCCAGCAGTTACCCTTACAATGAGCAGTTCTTC. This sequence joins TRBV25-1 and TRBJ2-1; D is ambiguous. This CDR3 is built from 12 residues. Germline V lookup: CDR1 MGHDK, CDR2 SYGVNS. Trimming pared 5 bases from V and 4 bases from J, leaving 6 bases between. Looking up the rest from reference TRBV25-1 and TRBJ2-1 gives the full variable domain: EADIYQTPRYLVIGTGKKITLECSQTMGHDKMYWYQQDPGMELHLIHYSYGVNSTEKGDLSSESTVSRIRTEHFPLTLESARPSHTSQYLCASSYPYNEQFFGPGTRLTVL.